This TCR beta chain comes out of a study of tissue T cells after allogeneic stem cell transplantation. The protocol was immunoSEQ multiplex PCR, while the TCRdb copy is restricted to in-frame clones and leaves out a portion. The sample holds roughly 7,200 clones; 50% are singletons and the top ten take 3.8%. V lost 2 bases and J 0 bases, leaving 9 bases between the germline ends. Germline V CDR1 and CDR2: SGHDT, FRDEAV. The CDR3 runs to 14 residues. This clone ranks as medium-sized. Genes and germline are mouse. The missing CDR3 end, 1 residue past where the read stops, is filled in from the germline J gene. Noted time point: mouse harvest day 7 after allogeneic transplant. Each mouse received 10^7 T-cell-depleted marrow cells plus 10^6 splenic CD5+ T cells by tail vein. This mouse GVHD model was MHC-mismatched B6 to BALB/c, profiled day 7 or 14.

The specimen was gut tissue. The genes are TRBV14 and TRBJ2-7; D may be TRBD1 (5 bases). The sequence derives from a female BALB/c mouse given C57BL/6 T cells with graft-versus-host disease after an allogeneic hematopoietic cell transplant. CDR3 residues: CASSFQGSSYEQYF. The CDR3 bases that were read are TGTGCCAGCAGTTTTCAGGGAAGCTCCTATGAACAGTAC. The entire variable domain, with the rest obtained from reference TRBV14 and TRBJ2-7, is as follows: EAGVTQSPRYAVLQEGQAVSFWCDPISGHDTLYWYQQPRDQGPQLLVYFRDEAVIDNSQLPSDRFSAVRPKGTNSTLKIQSAKQGDTATYLCASSFQGSSYEQYFGPGTRLTVL.